The sequence of this T cell receptor beta chain was determined in a study of OX40 agonist ivuxolimab in advanced cancers. Study details: Participants could have had prior anti-PD-1, anti-PD-L1 or anti-CTLA-4 therapy, and less than 45% had some. Partial responses were achieved by three patients, of whom one had hepatocellular carcinoma and two had cutaneous melanoma. Study findings and constraints: Both CD4+ and CD8+ T cell populations in blood had undergone clonal expansion by week 6 at 0.1 to 3.0 mg/kg.

About this clone: No antigen is known for it.

Generated by immunoSEQ multiplex PCR, the TCRdb table keeps only in-frame clones and is missing some. The sample lists about 20,000 clones, 86% occurring once. Sample: CD4+ or CD8+ T cells sorted from blood, taken in a trial of the OX40 agonist ivuxolimab. The sequence derives from an adult with an advanced solid tumor such as melanoma, head and neck, liver or kidney cancer.

The CDR3, as DNA: TGTGCCAGCAGCCCCTATGACAGCCCCAATCAGCCCCAGCATTTT. It codes for CASSPYDSPNQPQHF. This chain joins TRBV28 and TRBJ1-5; D might be TRBD1 (5 bases). Between the trimmed V and J ends, which lost 6 bases and 3 bases, there was a span of 15 bases. The germline V gene has CDR1 MDHEN and CDR2 SYDVKM. This CDR3 comprises 15 residues.